This T cell receptor beta chain came from a study of T cells in Graves' hyperthyroidism and ophthalmopathy. TCR beta CDR3 region amplification was performed from RNA transcripts. An initial round of RT-PCR targeting the TCR CDR3 relied on the HTBI primer set. One entry per CDR3 protein results from TCRdb running MiXCR on the multiplex PCR reads. Of approximately 150,000 distinct CDR3 sequences in the sample, about a tenth are singletons; the top ten hold approximately 20%. This clonotype came up many times. CDR1 is MNHNS, CDR2 SASEGT, per germline. This CDR3 region has 12 residues. V was clipped by 10 bases and J by 1 base, with 8 bases between them.

The rearrangement joins TRBV6-1 to TRBJ1-5; no clear D. This TCR was recovered from a woman younger than 30 with Graves' hyperthyroidism that later progressed to Graves' ophthalmopathy. What was sequenced was blood. CDR3: CATTESNQPQHF. CDR3 DNA: TGTGCCACCACGGAGAGCAATCAGCCCCAGCATTTT.